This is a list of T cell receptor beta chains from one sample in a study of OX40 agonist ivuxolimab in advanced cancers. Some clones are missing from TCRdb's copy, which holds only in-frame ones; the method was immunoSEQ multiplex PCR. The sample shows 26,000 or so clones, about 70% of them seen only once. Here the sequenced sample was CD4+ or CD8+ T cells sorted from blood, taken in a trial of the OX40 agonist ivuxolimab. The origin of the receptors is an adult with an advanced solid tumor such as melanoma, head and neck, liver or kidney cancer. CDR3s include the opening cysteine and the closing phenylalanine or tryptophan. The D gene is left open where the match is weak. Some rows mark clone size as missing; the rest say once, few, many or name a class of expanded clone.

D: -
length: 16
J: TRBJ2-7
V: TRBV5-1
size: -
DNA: TGCGCCAGCAGCCTACGCGGGACGGCCGAGACTTACGAGCAGTACTTC
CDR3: CASSLRGTAETYEQYF

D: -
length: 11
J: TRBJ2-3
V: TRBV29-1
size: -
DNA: TGCAGCGTTGTAAGCACAGATACGCAGTATTTT
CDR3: CSVVSTDTQYF

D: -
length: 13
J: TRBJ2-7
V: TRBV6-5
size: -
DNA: TGTGCCAGCAGTAGGGAGCAGGGCTACGAGCAGTACTTC
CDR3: CASSREQGYEQYF

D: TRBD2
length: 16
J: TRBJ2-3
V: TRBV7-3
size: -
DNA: TGTGCCAGCAGCTTAGGACTAGCGGGGGCGGGAGATACGCAGTATTTT
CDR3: CASSLGLAGAGDTQYF

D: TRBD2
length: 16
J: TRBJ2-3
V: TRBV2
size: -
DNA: TGTGCCAGCTTAGCGGGGAGCTCTTGGAGCACAGATACGCAGTATTTT
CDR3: CASLAGSSWSTDTQYF

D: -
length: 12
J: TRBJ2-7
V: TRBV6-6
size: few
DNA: TGTGCCACCTCCCTCCAGGGTTTAGGTCAGTACTTC
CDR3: CATSLQGLGQYF

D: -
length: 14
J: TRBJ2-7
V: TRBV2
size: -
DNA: TGTGCCAGCACTTCACAGATCGAGACTAGCGAGCAGTACTTC
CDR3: CASTSQIETSEQYF

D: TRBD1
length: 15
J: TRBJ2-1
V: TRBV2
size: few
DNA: TGTGCCAGCAGTGAACTCGGACAGGGGGTGGATGAGCAGTTCTTC
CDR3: CASSELGQGVDEQFF

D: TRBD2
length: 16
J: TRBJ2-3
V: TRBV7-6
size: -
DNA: TGTGCCAGCAGCCTTCGACTAGCGGGGAGCACAGATACGCAGTATTTT
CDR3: CASSLRLAGSTDTQYF

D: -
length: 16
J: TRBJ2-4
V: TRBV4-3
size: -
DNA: TGCGCCAGCAGCCAAGAAACGGGATTGGGCAAAAACATTCAGTACTTC
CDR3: CASSQETGLGKNIQYF

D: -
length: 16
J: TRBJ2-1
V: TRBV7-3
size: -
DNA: TGTGCCAGCAGCTTACAAGGGCCGTCGGGATACAATGAGCAGTTCTTC
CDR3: CASSLQGPSGYNEQFF

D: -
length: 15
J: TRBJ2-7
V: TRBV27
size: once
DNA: TGTGCCAGCAGCCCTACGGGACTTTCCTCCTACGAGCAGTACTTC
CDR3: CASSPTGLSSYEQYF

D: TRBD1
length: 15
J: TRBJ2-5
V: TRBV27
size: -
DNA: TGTGCCAGCAGTTTCCGACAGGGGGAGTGGGAGACCCAGTACTTC
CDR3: CASSFRQGEWETQYF